The present T cell receptor beta chain was sequenced within a study of T cell responses to AZD1222 COVID-19 vaccine. Regarding this clone: The target antigen is unknown.

The CDR3 loop spans 15 amino acids. CDR1 and CDR2 (germline): LNHNV, YYDKDF (reference sequence). The V segment lost 5 bases and the J segment 1 base; nucleotides outside the gene matches: 4. Findings and limits, study-wide: Mostly white British, mostly female donors; authors suggested clonal diversity may be underestimated. Increased Spike-specific TCR breadth and depth were observed after two AZD1222 doses.

Measured with immunoSEQ multiplex PCR; TCRdb has only the in-frame clones, and not every one. The sample comprises about 81,000 clones, roughly 90% of which are singletons, and about 8% rests with the top ten. Pooling covered second doses at about 4 or about 12 weeks. Sequencing used peripheral blood, obtained 28 days after the second AZD1222 dose. V is TRBV15 and J is TRBJ1-5, with 8 nucleotides matching TRBD1. The source of this sequence is an adult who received the AZD1222 COVID-19 vaccine. The CDR3 sequence is CATSEDRVSNQPQHF. DNA for the CDR3: TGTGCCACCAGCGAGGACAGGGTGAGCAATCAGCCCCAGCATTTT.